The 27 T cell receptor beta chains given below trace back to one sample, sequenced in a study of T cell repertoires in cytomegalovirus infection. TCRdb re-called the reads with MiXCR, one entry per CDR3 protein. This table holds about 700,000 distinct CDR3 sequences, roughly 30% found once. These receptors have no identified antigens. The sequenced sample was cultured PBMCs, obtained from culture after CMV antigen stimulation. The receptors were sampled from a human donor in good health (CMV status not recorded). Some clones in this sample may be carry-over from other donors' samples.

V gene TRBV6-5 combines with J gene TRBJ1-3, with 7 bases matching TRBD1. Losses at the gene ends were 5 bases for V and 8 bases for J; bases not matched to a gene: 12. Germline-derived CDR1 and CDR2 are MNHEY and SVGAGI. This CDR3 contains 15 residues. The CDR3 here is CASSERQGFGYTIYF. CDR3 nucleotides: TGTGCCAGCAGTGAGAGACAGGGTTTCGGATACACCATATATTTT.

This clonotype has more than one count but fewer than ten. The CDR3: CASSQAGLGNEQYF. In DNA form, the CDR3 reads TGTGCCAGCAGCCAGGCGGGACTCGGGAACGAGCAGTACTTC. The chain combines TRBV14 with TRBJ2-7, with D maybe TRBD2 (6 bases). V was pared by 3 bases and J by 5 bases, with 14 bases between. Germline V gene data show CDR1 as SGHDN and CDR2 as FVKESK. The CDR3 is 14 amino acids.

The chain combines TRBV7-3 with TRBJ2-6; D not resolved. Germline V gene sequence: CDR1 SGHTA, CDR2 FQGTGA. The CDR3 spans 15 residues. The V end was cut by 3 bases, the J end by 2 bases, with 8 bases between. In DNA form, the CDR3 reads TGTGCCAGCAGCTTCTTTTTGGCTGGGGCCAACGTCCTGACTTTC. Translated, it gives CASSFFLAGANVLTF.

The rearrangement links TRBV27 to TRBJ1-1; the D gene is possibly TRBD1 (6 bases). This CDR3 is built from 16 residues. Germline-derived CDR1 and CDR2 are MNHEY and SMNVEV (reference sequence). V lost 8 bases, J lost 3 bases, and 22 bases lay in between. CDR3 residues: CASVGRGGSSYTEAFF. The DNA of the CDR3 is TGTGCCAGCGTGGGCCGGGGGGGCAGTAGTTACACTGAAGCTTTCTTT.

The chain recombines TRBV5-1 with TRBJ1-2, with D uncertain. This CDR3 has 13 amino acids. The germline V gene encodes CDR1 SGHRS and CDR2 YFSETQ. V was pared by 0 bases and J by 6 bases, with 9 bases between. This CDR3 reads CASSLEGRDGYTF. The DNA for the CDR3 is TGCGCCAGCAGCTTGGAGGGCCGCGATGGCTACACCTTC.

This clonotype was found a few times. The chain recombines TRBV7-6 with TRBJ1-4; D is uncertain. Germline V lookup: CDR1 SGHVS, CDR2 FNYEAQ. This CDR3 comprises 14 residues. Between the trimmed V and J ends, which lost 5 bases and 3 bases, there was a span of 10 bases. The DNA of the CDR3 is TGTGCCAGCAGCAAGGACTTGGCTAATGAAAAACTGTTTTTT. Residues: CASSKDLANEKLFF.

This clonotype was counted ten times or more. The rearrangement joins TRBV7-2 to TRBJ2-7; D is perhaps TRBD2 (6 bases). The CDR3 length is 15 residues. The V gene lost 1 base and the J gene lost 2 bases, with 12 bases spanning the gap. Per germline, CDR1 SGHTA and CDR2 FQGNSA. The CDR3 region has the DNA TGTGCCAGCAGCTTAGTTTACCGCGGGGCCTACGAGCAGTACTTC. Amino acid sequence: CASSLVYRGAYEQYF.

This clonotype was found a few times. The J gene is TRBJ2-5, the V gene TRBV7-6, with 9 bases matching TRBD1. V dropped 2 bases and J dropped 2; count of bases not matched to a gene: 6. The CDR3 consists of 16 residues. Germline CDR1 and CDR2: SGHVS and FNYEAQ. The CDR3 DNA follows: TGTGCCAGCAGCTTATTTCTTGGGACAGGGCAAGAGACCCAGTACTTC. Residues: CASSLFLGTGQETQYF.

The chain joins TRBV5-1 to TRBJ1-1, with 7 bases aligning to TRBD1. CDR1 and CDR2 (germline): SGHRS, YFSETQ. The CDR3 contains 14 residues. V was pared by 6 bases and J by 1 base, with 6 bases of the junction left unmatched. The CDR3 DNA follows: TGCGCCAGCACCCGGGACAGATCGAACACTGAAGCTTTCTTT. This encodes CASTRDRSNTEAFF.

The chain couples TRBV7-2 to TRBJ2-7; D is uncertain. Germline loops: CDR1 SGHTA, CDR2 FQGNSA. CDR3 length: 13 residues. Trimming pared 2 bases from V and 4 bases from J, leaving 9 bases between. CDR3 amino acids: CASSLIREYEQYF. Here the CDR3 DNA reads TGTGCCAGCAGCTTAATTAGGGAATACGAGCAGTACTTC.

This clonotype was found many times. The V and J genes are TRBV7-2 and TRBJ2-5, with a weak D call TRBD2 (7 bases). Deletions cut 2 bases from V and 5 bases from J, with 12 bases between. Germline loops: CDR1 SGHTA, CDR2 FQGNSA. This CDR3 comprises 14 residues. The CDR3 region has the DNA TGTGCCAGCAGCTTACCGGGGGGCGGGGAGACCCAGTACTTC. Residues: CASSLPGGGETQYF.

This chain uses TRBV28 with TRBJ2-1; 12 bases are a match to TRBD2. The CDR3 is made up of 16 amino acids. V was pared by 4 bases and J by 5 bases, with 6 bases of the junction left unmatched. Germline V lookup: CDR1 MDHEN, CDR2 SYDVKM. CDR3 loop: CASSWARTSGDNEQFF. DNA of the CDR3: TGTGCCAGCAGTTGGGCCCGGACTAGCGGGGACAATGAGCAGTTCTTC.

This clonotype has just a few counts. V gene TRBV29-1 combines with J gene TRBJ2-3; 13 positions match TRBD2. CDR3 length: 13 amino acids. V shed 6 bases and J 6 bases; nucleotides not matched to a gene: 3. CDR1 and CDR2 (germline): SQVTM, ANQGSEA. The CDR3: CSVGTSGADTQYF. The CDR3 region has the DNA TGCAGCGTGGGGACTAGCGGGGCGGATACGCAGTATTTT.

This clonotype appeared many times. The V call is TRBV7-2, the J call TRBJ2-3; D might be TRBD2 (6 bases). The germline V gene has CDR1 SGHTA and CDR2 FQGNSA. The CDR3 contains 13 residues. V lost 10 bases, J lost 2 bases, and 13 bases lay in between. CDR3 coding DNA: TGTGCCATAGGAGGAGGGCCCACAGATACGCAGTATTTT. It yields the protein CAIGGGPTDTQYF.

This clonotype was observed a few times. This chain uses TRBV4-1 with TRBJ1-6, with 9 nucleotides matching TRBD1. The CDR3 consists of 17 residues. J lost 10 bases, V lost 0 bases, and 10 bases had no gene match. Germline V lookup: CDR1 MGHRA, CDR2 YSYEKL. CDR3 DNA: TGCGCCAGCAGCCAAGAGCCTAGGGACAGGGTAGGATCACCCCTCCACTTT. This encodes CASSQEPRDRVGSPLHF.

The rearrangement uses TRBV11-2 and TRBJ2-7; 9 nucleotides align to TRBD2. Trimming took 6 bases from V and 0 from J; bases not matched to a gene: 6. The germline V gene encodes CDR1 SGHAT and CDR2 FQNNGV. This CDR3 region has 15 residues. The CDR3 coding sequence is TGTGCCAGCAGACCTCTAGCGGGGCCCTCCTACGAGCAGTACTTC. Its translation: CASRPLAGPSYEQYF.

The V call is TRBV6-1, the J call TRBJ2-1; no clear D gene. Trimming stripped 5 bases from V and 1 base from J, with 12 bases between. Germline values: CDR1 MNHNS, CDR2 SASEGT. The CDR3 extends over 15 amino acids. The CDR3 loop is CASSFLPGSYNEQFF. CDR3 bases: TGTGCCAGCAGTTTCCTCCCCGGGTCCTACAATGAGCAGTTCTTC.

The count of this clonotype is one. The V gene is TRBV29-1, the J gene TRBJ1-5, with D possibly matching TRBD1 (5 bases). Germline assignment: CDR1 SQVTM and CDR2 ANQGSEA. V was shortened by 6 bases and J by 8 bases, with 14 bases between the two germline ends. The CDR3 contains 12 residues. The CDR3 DNA follows: TGCAGCGTGAGGGACCCTGGTAAGCCCCAGCATTTT. It encodes CSVRDPGKPQHF.

CDR3 DNA sequence: TGTGCCATCAGTGACGTTCCGGGGTACCAGCAGTACTTC. Residues: CAISDVPGYQQYF. The genes are TRBV10-3 and TRBJ2-7; possibly TRBD2 for D (5 bases). Trimming left V 3 bases short and J 8 bases short, with 14 bases between. The CDR3 loop spans 13 amino acids. Germline values: CDR1 ENHRY, CDR2 SYGVKD.

This clonotype was seen a handful of times. The V and J genes are TRBV27 and TRBJ2-3, with D possibly being TRBD1 or TRBD2 (5 bases each). Germline V lookup: CDR1 MNHEY, CDR2 SMNVEV (reference sequence). The germline V and J ends were trimmed by 10 bases and 4 bases, with 21 bases remaining between them. This CDR3 spans 15 amino acids. The CDR3, as DNA: TGTGCCACCTCGACCCCCGGGACGAATTCAGATACGCAGTATTTT. Protein sequence: CATSTPGTNSDTQYF.

A single count supports this clonotype. The CDR3 DNA is TGTGCCACCAGCAGACATAGCGGAGAGCAGTACTTC. It specifies CATSRHSGEQYF. This chain connects TRBV15 to TRBJ2-7; a weak D match, TRBD2 (6 bases). V lost 2 bases to trimming and J lost 7 bases, with 9 bases between them. The CDR3 loop spans 12 amino acids. CDR1 LNHNV and CDR2 YYDKDF come from the germline V gene (reference sequence).

The chain employs TRBV7-8 and TRBJ1-2; D is unclear. V lost 0 bases and J 2 bases, leaving 7 bases between the germline ends. The germline V gene encodes CDR1 SGHVS and CDR2 FQNEAQ. This CDR3 has 14 amino acids. The CDR3 loop reads CASSLAAGNYGYTF. DNA for the CDR3: TGTGCCAGCAGCTTAGCGGCGGGAAACTATGGCTACACCTTC. Combining the CDR3 with reference TRBV7-8 and TRBJ1-2 gives the whole variable domain GAGVSQSPRYKVAKRGQDVALRCDPISGHVSLFWYQQALGQGPEFLTYFQNEAQLDKSGLPSDRFFAERPEGSVSTLKIQRTQQEDSAVYLCASSLAAGNYGYTFGSGTRLTVV.

This clonotype was found a few times. The chain couples TRBV10-2 to TRBJ2-3; TRBD2 matches 8 bases. Germline CDR1 is WSHSY and CDR2 is SAAADI. The CDR3 spans 16 residues. The junction had 12 bases not matched to a gene; V was cut back by 6 bases and J by 4 bases. As DNA, the CDR3 is TGCGCCAGCAGCCGATCCGGGACTAGTGGAGCAGATACGCAGTATTTT. As protein: CASSRSGTSGADTQYF.

The chain employs TRBV7-2 and TRBJ2-7; 10 bases map to TRBD1. The germline V gene has CDR1 SGHTA and CDR2 FQGNSA. J was trimmed by 1 base and V by 5 bases; bases with no gene match: 2. This CDR3 is 14 amino acids long. Written as DNA, the CDR3 is TGTGCCAGCAGCCGACAGGGGGCGTCCTACGAGCAGTACTTC. Its protein product is CASSRQGASYEQYF.

This clonotype was detected only a few times. The CDR3 sequence: CASSIRGQPYNEQFF. DNA of the CDR3: TGTGCCAGTAGTATACGGGGTCAGCCTTACAATGAGCAGTTCTTC. The chain recombines TRBV19 with TRBJ2-1; D perhaps matches TRBD2 (5 bases). V was trimmed by 2 bases and J by 4 bases, leaving 12 bases between them. The CDR3 is 15 residues long. Germline V lookup: CDR1 LNHDA, CDR2 SQIVND (reference sequence). Full variable domain (rest looked up from reference TRBV19 and TRBJ2-1): DGGITQSPKYLFRKEGQNVTLSCEQNLNHDAMYWYRQDPGQGLRLIYYSQIVNDFQKGDIAEGYSVSREKKESFPLTVTSAQKNPTAFYLCASSIRGQPYNEQFFGPGTRLTVL.

This chain connects TRBV15 to TRBJ2-3; 14 bases align to TRBD2. The CDR3 is 21 amino acids. The germline V gene has CDR1 LNHNV and CDR2 YYDKDF (reference sequence). V trimming: 0 bases; J trimming: 4 bases; junction bases outside the gene matches: 15. CDR3 nucleotide sequence: TGTGCCACCAGCAGAGATCGTTTGGAGTCGACTAGCGGGGGGGACGCAGATACGCAGTATTTT. This gives the protein CATSRDRLESTSGGDADTQYF.

This clonotype was seen at least ten times. Here the CDR3 DNA reads TGTGCCAGCAGCTTAGACGGGGTTGAACACAATGAGCAGTTCTTC. This encodes CASSLDGVEHNEQFF. The chain employs TRBV7-2 and TRBJ2-1; D perhaps matches TRBD2 (5 bases). There are 15 residues in the CDR3. In germline, CDR1 is SGHTA, CDR2 FQGNSA. V dropped 1 base and J dropped 5 bases, with 12 bases sitting between them.